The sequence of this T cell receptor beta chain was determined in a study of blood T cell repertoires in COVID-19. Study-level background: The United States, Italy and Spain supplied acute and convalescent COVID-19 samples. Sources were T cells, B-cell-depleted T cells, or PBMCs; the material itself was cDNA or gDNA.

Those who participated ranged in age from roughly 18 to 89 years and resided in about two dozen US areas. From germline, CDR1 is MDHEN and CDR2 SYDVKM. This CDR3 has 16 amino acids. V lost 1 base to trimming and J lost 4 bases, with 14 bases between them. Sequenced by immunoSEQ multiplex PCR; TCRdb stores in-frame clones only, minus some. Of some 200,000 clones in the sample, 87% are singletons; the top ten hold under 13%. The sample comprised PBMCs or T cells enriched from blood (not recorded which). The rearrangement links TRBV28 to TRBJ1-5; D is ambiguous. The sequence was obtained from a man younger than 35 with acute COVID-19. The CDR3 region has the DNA TGTGCCAGCAGTTTATTCGATTTCACGGGGAATCAGCCCCAGCATTTT. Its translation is CASSLFDFTGNQPQHF.